A selection of T cell receptor beta chains follows, all from one sample in a study of CD8+ T cells in alopecia areata. Only in-frame clones appear in the TCRdb table, and some are missing; sequencing was by immunoSEQ multiplex PCR. Here the sample spans about 150,000 clones, roughly 48% being singletons. The sequencing input was CD4+ T cells sorted from blood. Every receptor here comes from a human donor with alopecia areata. Both conserved end residues are part of each CDR3. D genes are given only for firm matches. The listing skips clone size in some rows; elsewhere it reads once, few, many or a size class.

clone_size | j_call | d_call | v_call | cdr3_nt | cdr3_aa
- | TRBJ2-4 | - | TRBV4-1 | TGCGCCAGCAGCCAAGTCCCCCAACAGGGTTTATCCGTCAAAAACATTCAGTACTTC | CASSQVPQQGLSVKNIQYF
- | TRBJ2-2 | TRBD1 | TRBV23-1 | TGCGCCAGCAGTCAATCCCGGGACAGGAGGAGCACCGGGGAGCTGTTTTTT | CASSQSRDRRSTGELFF
- | TRBJ2-7 | - | TRBV29-1 | TGCAGCGTTGCGAGGGACATTGTCTCCTACGAGCAGTACTTC | CSVARDIVSYEQYF
- | TRBJ2-5 | TRBD1 | TRBV7-3 | TGTGCCAGCAGCTTAGGGTGGGGACAGGGGAAAGAGACCCAGTACTTC | CASSLGWGQGKETQYF
- | TRBJ2-5 | - | TRBV6-1 | TGTGCCAGCAGTGAAGGCGCTAGCGAAGAGACCCAGTACTTC | CASSEGASEETQYF
- | TRBJ2-7 | - | TRBV28 | TGTGCCAGCAAAGCCGAGGGCCACGAGCAGTACTTC | CASKAEGHEQYF
once | TRBJ2-7 | TRBD2 | TRBV6-5 | TGTGCCAGCAGTTACTCGATTGCGGGAGATACCTACGAGCAGTACTTC | CASSYSIAGDTYEQYF
- | TRBJ2-7 | TRBD2 | TRBV5-1 | TGCGCCAGCAGCCACGCCGGGACTAGCGGGAGGAGCTCCTACGAGCAGTACTTC | CASSHAGTSGRSSYEQYF
- | TRBJ2-5 | - | TRBV25-1 | TGTGCCAGCAGTGAATATGGGGAAGAGACCCAGTACTTC | CASSEYGEETQYF
- | TRBJ1-2 | - | TRBV5-1 | TGCGCCAGCAGCTTGACCAGGGGAGGAGTGGCTGGCTACACCTTC | CASSLTRGGVAGYTF
- | TRBJ2-1 | - | TRBV5-4 | TGTGCCAGCAGCTTGCCAAGCTCCCGGGACTACAATGAGCAGTTCTTC | CASSLPSSRDYNEQFF
- | TRBJ1-2 | TRBD1 | TRBV7-9 | TGTGCCAGCAGCTTACCAGCCGACAGGGGAGGGCTCGGCTACACCTTC | CASSLPADRGGLGYTF
- | TRBJ1-2 | TRBD1 | TRBV25-1 | TGTGCCAGCAGTTCAGGGGACAGGGTATATGGCTACACCTTC | CASSSGDRVYGYTF